The 27 T cell receptor beta chains below come from one sample, sequenced in a study of T-cell reconstitution after alpha-beta-depleted transplantation in children. It was with unique molecular identifiers that the TCRbeta library was prepared. Each CDR3 protein is one row after TCRdb ran MiXCR on the PCR reads. The sample has 150,000 to 250,000 distinct CDR3 sequences; roughly 6.3% are singletons. The input for sequencing was PBMCs, taken before TCRalphabeta/CD19-depleted stem cell transplant. These receptors all stem from a girl under three years old with combined immunodeficiency, due to receive a stem cell transplant.

This clonotype showed up many times. The chain recombines TRBV10-3 with TRBJ2-2; no firm D call. This CDR3 contains 16 residues. Germline CDR1 and CDR2: ENHRY and SYGVKD. Trimming cost V 5 bases and J 0 bases, with 13 bases left between them. The CDR3 sequence is CAISYSANSNTGELFF. The CDR3 bases are TGTGCCATCAGTTACAGCGCAAACTCGAACACCGGGGAGCTGTTTTTT.

This clonotype was counted at least ten times. V and J are TRBV4-3 and TRBJ2-7; D is ambiguous. The V and J ends lost 0 bases and 2 bases respectively, with 5 bases between them. The CDR3 loop spans 13 amino acids. Germline V CDR1 and CDR2: LGHNA, YSLEER. The CDR3 spells CASSQDWAYEQYF. In DNA form, the CDR3 reads TGCGCCAGCAGCCAAGATTGGGCCTACGAGCAGTACTTC.

This clonotype was counted many times. The chain links TRBV29-1 to TRBJ1-1; D unresolved. The germline gives CDR1 SQVTM, CDR2 ANQGSEA. This CDR3 region has 13 residues. V was pared by 7 bases and J by 0 bases, with 12 bases between. The CDR3 loop is CSARLGMNTEAFF. Here the CDR3 DNA reads TGCAGCGCCAGGCTCGGAATGAACACTGAAGCTTTCTTT. Full variable domain (missing parts from reference TRBV29-1 and TRBJ1-1): SAVISQKPSRDICQRGTSLTIQCQVDSQVTMMFWYRQQPGQSLTLIATANQGSEATYESGFVIDKFPISRPNLTFSTLTVSNMSPEDSSIYLCSARLGMNTEAFFGQGTRLTVV.

This clonotype has at least ten counts. The chain joins TRBV7-6 to TRBJ2-7; TRBD2 matches at 10 bases. The CDR3 totals 14 residues. The V segment lost 5 bases and the J segment 1 base; nucleotides outside the gene matches: 2. Per the germline V gene, CDR1 is SGHVS and CDR2 is FNYEAQ. CDR3: CASSRGLASYEQYF. Here the CDR3 DNA reads TGTGCCAGCAGCCGGGGACTAGCGTCCTACGAGCAGTACTTC.

Many counts were recorded for this clonotype. The CDR3 here is CSVEEWGRETQYF. In DNA, the CDR3 is TGCAGCGTTGAGGAGTGGGGGAGAGAGACCCAGTACTTC. This chain uses TRBV29-1 with TRBJ2-5; D possibly matches TRBD1 or TRBD2 (5 bases each). This CDR3 contains 13 residues. V was cut by 3 bases and J by 4 bases, with 12 bases left in between. The germline CDR1 and CDR2 sequences are SQVTM and ANQGSEA.

This clonotype came up many times. The chain joins TRBV29-1 to TRBJ2-1, with D perhaps TRBD1 or TRBD2 (5 bases each). The CDR3 contains 14 residues. CDR1 is SQVTM, CDR2 ANQGSEA, per germline. V lost 6 bases and J 0 bases, leaving 12 bases between the germline ends. This chain's CDR3 is CSVLWGSSYNEQFF. CDR3 nucleotide sequence: TGCAGCGTCCTTTGGGGGAGCTCCTACAATGAGCAGTTCTTC.

This clonotype was seen repeatedly, ten times or more. The genes are TRBV7-8 and TRBJ2-7; 7 positions match TRBD1. The germline gives CDR1 SGHVS, CDR2 FQNEAQ. J was trimmed by 4 bases and V by 1 base; bases with no gene match: 7. The CDR3 consists of 15 residues. The CDR3 region is CASSLVRDSFYEQYF. The CDR3 DNA follows: TGTGCCAGCAGCTTAGTCCGGGACAGTTTTTACGAGCAGTACTTC.

This clonotype has ten or more counts. The gene calls are TRBV6-5 and TRBJ2-5, with D perhaps assigned TRBD1 or TRBD2 (5 bases each). Per the germline V gene, CDR1 is MNHEY and CDR2 is SVGAGI. Trimming removed 4 bases at V and 5 bases at J, with 17 bases between. This CDR3 has 15 amino acids. The CDR3 loop is CASSSWDGKRETQYF. DNA for the CDR3: TGTGCCAGCAGTTCCTGGGACGGCAAAAGGGAGACCCAGTACTTC.

This clonotype was found many times. The CDR3 DNA reads TGTGCCAGCAGCTTGGTTCCCCGGGACACAGATACGCAGTATTTT. The encoded protein is CASSLVPRDTDTQYF. The genes are TRBV5-6 and TRBJ2-3, with D possibly TRBD2 on 5 matching bases. V dropped 0 bases and J dropped 2 bases, with 10 bases sitting between them. Germline V gives CDR1 SGHDT, CDR2 YYEEEE. The CDR3 spans 15 residues. The full variable domain, rest sourced from reference TRBV5-6 and TRBJ2-3, is DAGVTQSPTHLIKTRGQQVTLRCSPKSGHDTVSWYQQALGQGPQFIFQYYEEEERQRGNFPDRFSGHQFPNYSSELNVNALLLGDSALYLCASSLVPRDTDTQYFGPGTRLTVL.

This clonotype has ten or more counts. The chain recombines TRBV29-1 with TRBJ1-1; 10 bases agree with TRBD1. Germline V gives CDR1 SQVTM, CDR2 ANQGSEA. The V gene end was trimmed by 6 bases and the J gene end by 5 bases; junction bases not matched to a gene: 3. There are 12 residues in the CDR3. The chain's CDR3 is CSVGQGETEAFF. The CDR3 nucleotides are TGCAGCGTCGGACAGGGGGAAACTGAAGCTTTCTTT.

This clonotype was seen at least ten times. The chain combines TRBV4-1 with TRBJ2-7; 10 bases line up with TRBD2. The CDR3 has 15 residues. V shed 1 base, J shed 6 bases, and the junction held 6 bases outside the gene matches. Germline-derived CDR1 and CDR2 are MGHRA and YSYEKL. For the CDR3, the DNA is TGCGCCAGCAGCCAAGTCACTAGCGGGAAACTCGAGCAGTACTTC. Its protein product is CASSQVTSGKLEQYF.

This clonotype came up many times. The rearrangement uses TRBV11-2 and TRBJ2-1; 10 nucleotides line up with TRBD2. The CDR3 totals 18 residues. Trimming at V came to 2 bases and at J to 5 bases, leaving 12 bases not matched to a gene. The germline V gene encodes CDR1 SGHAT and CDR2 FQNNGV. This chain's CDR3 is CASSLLRTSGVINNEQFF. The CDR3 DNA reads TGTGCCAGCAGCTTACTCCGCACTAGCGGGGTTATCAACAATGAGCAGTTCTTC.

This clonotype was counted ten times or more. The J gene is TRBJ2-7, the V gene TRBV27, with D possibly matching TRBD1 (6 bases). Germline V CDR1 and CDR2: MNHEY, SMNVEV (reference sequence). The CDR3 covers 14 residues. Trimming stripped 3 bases from V and 4 bases from J, with 13 bases between. CDR3 sequence (DNA): TGTGCCAGCAGTTTCTTACAGGGAGTTTACGAGCAGTACTTC. It translates to CASSFLQGVYEQYF.

This clonotype occurred a few times. This chain links TRBV7-6 with TRBJ2-3; the D gene is possibly TRBD2 (5 bases). The CDR3 sequence is 14 residues long. V was pared by 5 bases and J by 4 bases, with 13 bases between. Germline CDR1 SGHVS, CDR2 FNYEAQ. The CDR3 loop is CASSTRRASDTQYF. As DNA, the CDR3 is TGTGCCAGCAGCACGCGGCGGGCGTCAGATACGCAGTATTTT.

This clonotype was recorded many times. This chain connects TRBV5-1 to TRBJ2-3, with 10 bases that match TRBD1. The germline CDR1 and CDR2 sequences are SGHRS and YFSETQ. With V trimmed by 0 bases and J by 3 bases, 1 base remained unmatched. The CDR3 has 15 amino acids. CDR3 coding DNA: TGCGCCAGCAGCTTGGAGGGACAGGGGACAGATACGCAGTATTTT. This codes for CASSLEGQGTDTQYF.

This clonotype was found many times. The chain links TRBV29-1 to TRBJ2-7; either TRBD1 or TRBD2 may supply D (5 bases each). CDR1 and CDR2 from the germline V gene are SQVTM and ANQGSEA. The V end lost 6 bases, the J end lost 0 bases, and 12 bases lay between the germline ends. The CDR3 consists of 13 residues. CDR3: CSVRGDVSYEQYF. CDR3 nucleotide sequence: TGCAGCGTGAGAGGGGACGTCTCCTACGAGCAGTACTTC.

Many counts were recorded for this clonotype. The chain is built from TRBV7-2 and TRBJ2-3; D call uncertain. The germline V and J ends were trimmed by 3 bases and 5 bases, with 3 bases remaining between them. The length of the CDR3 is 11 residues. Germline V gene sequence: CDR1 SGHTA, CDR2 FQGNSA. CDR3 DNA: TGTGCCAGCAGCTTCCTAGATACGCAGTATTTT. Its translation is CASSFLDTQYF.

This clonotype was observed at least ten times. V usage is TRBV9 and J usage is TRBJ2-7, with 8 bases that match TRBD1. CDR1 is SGDLS, CDR2 YYNGEE, per germline. The CDR3 runs 16 residues. V dropped 0 bases and J dropped 0; count of bases not matched to a gene: 5. The CDR3 is CASSVARTGSSYEQYF. In DNA form, the CDR3 reads TGTGCCAGCAGCGTAGCCCGGACAGGGTCCTCCTACGAGCAGTACTTC.

This clonotype was seen at least ten times. CDR3 in amino acids: CASSLPGQPYGYTF. The CDR3 DNA follows: TGTGCCAGCAGCTTACCGGGACAGCCCTATGGCTACACCTTC. V and J are TRBV7-8 and TRBJ1-2; 7 positions agree with TRBD1. This CDR3 has 14 amino acids. Germline V gene lookup returns CDR1 SGHVS and CDR2 FQNEAQ. The V gene end was trimmed by 2 bases and the J gene end by 4 bases; junction bases not matched to a gene: 4.

This clonotype was seen ten or more times. The chain uses TRBV4-1 and TRBJ1-4, with TRBD1 matching 8 bases. J lost 3 bases, V lost 0 bases, and 9 bases had no gene match. The CDR3 covers 18 residues. From germline, CDR1 is MGHRA and CDR2 YSYEKL. The CDR3 spells CASSQDRQGRGANEKLFF. In DNA, the CDR3 is TGCGCCAGCAGCCAAGATCGACAGGGGAGGGGAGCTAATGAAAAACTGTTTTTT.

This clonotype was seen ten or more times. The V and J genes are TRBV6-1 and TRBJ2-3, with TRBD1 matching over 8 bases. V shed 9 bases, J shed 0 bases, and the junction held 5 bases outside the gene matches. CDR3 size: 14 residues. CDR1 and CDR2 (germline): MNHNS, SASEGT. The CDR3 loop is CASRQGLSTDTQYF. CDR3 DNA sequence: TGTGCCAGTAGACAGGGGCTAAGCACAGATACGCAGTATTTT.

This clonotype has at least ten counts. The chain is built from TRBV28 and TRBJ2-1, with TRBD2 identical over 15 bases. Germline V gene data show CDR1 as MDHEN and CDR2 as SYDVKM. This CDR3 spans 20 amino acids. The V gene end was trimmed by 3 bases and the J gene end by 8 bases; junction bases not matched to a gene: 17. DNA for the CDR3: TGTGCCAGCAGTTTTCACTCGGACGGCAGGGGGACTAGCGGGGGGCATGAGCAGTTCTTC. Its protein product is CASSFHSDGRGTSGGHEQFF.

This clonotype was observed at least ten times. The chain recombines TRBV10-3 with TRBJ2-3, with 10 bases matching TRBD1. This CDR3 spans 13 amino acids. V dropped 2 bases and J dropped 13; count of bases not matched to a gene: 6. Germline assignment: CDR1 ENHRY and CDR2 SYGVKD. CDR3 residues: CAISEDRGRREYF. The CDR3 region has the DNA TGTGCCATCAGTGAGGACAGGGGGCGGCGGGAGTATTTT.

The genes are TRBV7-8 and TRBJ1-4; D not resolved. The CDR3 is 12 amino acids. Deletions cut 5 bases from V and 8 bases from J, with 9 bases between. The germline gives CDR1 SGHVS, CDR2 FQNEAQ. The CDR3 loop is CASSNPEEKLFF. DNA for the CDR3: TGTGCCAGCAGCAACCCCGAAGAAAAACTGTTTTTT.

The table lists this clonotype with many counts. The V call is TRBV12-5, the J call TRBJ1-4, with 9 bases that match TRBD1. The germline CDR1 and CDR2 sequences are LGHNT and FRNRAP. The J segment lost 0 bases and the V segment lost 3 bases, leaving 8 bases of the junction unmatched. The CDR3 runs 18 residues. Here the CDR3 DNA reads TGTGCTAGTGGTTTCCAGACAGGGGGGGCTGCAACTAATGAAAAACTGTTTTTT. Protein product: CASGFQTGGAATNEKLFF.

This clonotype was picked up many times. The rearrangement uses TRBV4-1 and TRBJ2-3; D gene ambiguous. The V and J ends lost 1 base and 0 bases respectively, with 8 bases between them. CDR3 length equals 15 residues. Germline V CDR1 and CDR2: MGHRA, YSYEKL. CDR3 protein: CASSQVRQSTDTQYF. For the CDR3, the DNA is TGCGCCAGCAGCCAAGTGCGTCAGAGCACAGATACGCAGTATTTT.

This clonotype was picked up many times. This chain joins TRBV9 and TRBJ2-7, with D hard to call. Germline V CDR1 and CDR2: SGDLS, YYNGEE. There are 13 residues in the CDR3. Trimming stripped 2 bases from V and 0 bases from J, with 6 bases between. The CDR3 region is CASSVADSYEQYF. The CDR3 DNA sequence: TGTGCCAGCAGCGTCGCGGACTCCTACGAGCAGTACTTC.